Presented here are 16 T cell receptor beta chains from one specimen sequenced in a study of glioma-infiltrating T cells after dendritic cell vaccination. TCRdb's copy holds only in-frame clones and misses some; the assay was immunoSEQ multiplex PCR. The repertoire holds roughly 100,000 clones, with more than 75% as singletons. The sample consisted of blood, taken before dendritic cell vaccination. The receptor set was obtained from a human donor with glioblastoma.

The count of this clone is one. The chain combines TRBV4-3 with TRBJ1-4; perhaps TRBD1 as D (6 bases). Germline V gene sequence: CDR1 LGHNA, CDR2 YSLEER. The V and J ends lost 5 bases and 5 bases respectively, with 12 bases between them. This CDR3 region has 14 residues. The CDR3 loop reads CASSGTGTNEKLFF. The CDR3 nucleotides are TGCGCCAGCAGCGGAACAGGGACAAATGAAAAACTGTTTTTT.

The rearrangement joins TRBV5-1 to TRBJ1-2; 10 bases map to TRBD1. J lost 4 bases, V lost 5 bases, and 8 bases had no gene match. CDR1 and CDR2 from the germline V gene are SGHRS and YFSETQ. CDR3 length: 15 residues. CDR3 residues: CASRRAGTGVYGYTF. The CDR3 nucleotides are TGCGCCAGCAGGCGCGCCGGGACAGGGGTCTATGGCTACACCTTC.

This clone was counted a few times. The chain combines TRBV7-8 with TRBJ1-5, with D perhaps matching TRBD1 (6 bases). Trimming stripped 3 bases from V and 0 bases from J, with 12 bases between. From germline, CDR1 is SGHVS and CDR2 FQNEAQ. The CDR3 totals 16 residues. CDR3 sequence (DNA): TGTGCCAGCAGCTTCCACAGGGCTGATAGCAATCAGCCCCAGCATTTT. Its translation: CASSFHRADSNQPQHF. Full variable domain (outside the CDR3, taken from reference TRBV7-8 and TRBJ1-5): GAGVSQSPRYKVAKRGQDVALRCDPISGHVSLFWYQQALGQGPEFLTYFQNEAQLDKSGLPSDRFFAERPEGSVSTLKIQRTQQEDSAVYLCASSFHRADSNQPQHFGDGTRLSIL.

CDR3 in amino acids: CASSFQGRDTGELFF. The CDR3 DNA is TGCGCCAGCAGCTTTCAGGGGCGAGACACCGGGGAGCTGTTTTTT. The chain is built from TRBV5-1 and TRBJ2-2; a possible D gene is TRBD1 (6 bases). Germline V gene sequence: CDR1 SGHRS, CDR2 YFSETQ. This CDR3 has 15 residues. Between the trimmed V and J ends, which lost 2 bases and 3 bases, there was a span of 11 bases.

The J gene is TRBJ2-2, the V gene TRBV29-1; 14 bases map to TRBD2. The germline V gene encodes CDR1 SQVTM and CDR2 ANQGSEA. The CDR3 runs 16 residues. The J segment lost 1 base and the V segment lost 4 bases, leaving 2 bases of the junction unmatched. CDR3 nucleotide sequence: TGCAGCGTTGGGGGACTAGCGGGGGAGAACACCGGGGAGCTGTTTTTT. Translated: CSVGGLAGENTGELFF.

This chain links TRBV6-5 with TRBJ2-1; 7 positions agree with TRBD2. CDR1 and CDR2 from the germline V gene are MNHEY and SVGAGI. This CDR3 comprises 16 residues. The V gene end was trimmed by 2 bases and the J gene end by 1 base; junction bases not matched to a gene: 5. The CDR3 region is CASSYAAGSSYNEQFF. The CDR3 nucleotides are TGTGCCAGCAGTTACGCAGCGGGGTCTTCCTACAATGAGCAGTTCTTC.

This clone was seen a single time. The chain uses TRBV9 and TRBJ2-7; the D is unclear. This CDR3 is built from 15 residues. V lost 0 bases to trimming and J lost 6 bases, with 16 bases between them. Germline V gene lookup returns CDR1 SGDLS and CDR2 YYNGEE. The CDR3 loop is CASSVGFTADSEQYF. The DNA for the CDR3 is TGTGCCAGCAGCGTAGGTTTTACCGCCGACTCCGAGCAGTACTTC. The entire variable domain, with the rest obtained from reference TRBV9 and TRBJ2-7, is as follows: DSGVTQTPKHLITATGQRVTLRCSPRSGDLSVYWYQQSLDQGLQFLIQYYNGEERAKGNILERFSAQQFPDLHSELNLSSLELGDSALYFCASSVGFTADSEQYFGPGTRLTVT.

This rearrangement joins TRBV11-3 to TRBJ2-5, with D maybe TRBD1 (5 bases). This CDR3 comprises 14 residues. Germline values: CDR1 SGHNT, CDR2 YENEEA. Trimming took off 1 base at V and 5 bases at J, with 11 bases between the two ends. CDR3 bases: TGTGCCAGCAGCTTAGTAACAGGTGGGGAGACCCAGTACTTC. It encodes CASSLVTGGETQYF.

The rearrangement links TRBV7-9 to TRBJ2-7; D might be TRBD2 (5 bases). Germline CDR1 and CDR2: SEHNR and FQNEAQ (reference sequence). The length of the CDR3 is 15 residues. Trimming removed 5 bases at V and 0 bases at J, with 14 bases between. The chain's CDR3 is CASSRLAGSSYEQYF. CDR3 DNA: TGTGCCAGCAGCCGCCTAGCCGGTAGCTCCTACGAGCAGTACTTC.

The chain links TRBV7-9 to TRBJ2-3, with D perhaps TRBD2 (5 bases). The CDR3 is made up of 15 amino acids. Trimming removed 4 bases from V and 3 bases from J, with 14 bases in between. Per the germline V gene, CDR1 is SEHNR and CDR2 is FQNEAQ (reference sequence). The CDR3 protein is CASSSPGIQTDTQYF. In DNA, the CDR3 is TGTGCCAGCAGCTCTCCGGGAATTCAGACAGATACGCAGTATTTT.

The chain employs TRBV14 and TRBJ1-6; D is unresolved. This CDR3 contains 16 residues. The germline V and J ends were trimmed by 0 bases and 5 bases, with 11 bases remaining between them. Looked up from germline, CDR1 is SGHDN and CDR2 is FVKESK. The CDR3: CASSQEPGRNNSPLHF. The CDR3, as DNA: TGTGCCAGCAGCCAAGAGCCCGGGAGGAATAATTCACCCCTCCACTTT. The variable domain in full, with the rest retrieved from reference TRBV14 and TRBJ1-6, is EAGVTQFPSHSVIEKGQTVTLRCDPISGHDNLYWYRRVMGKEIKFLLHFVKESKQDESGMPNNRFLAERTGGTYSTLKVQPAELEDSGVYFCASSQEPGRNNSPLHFGNGTRLTVT.

V is TRBV10-2 and J is TRBJ2-1; the D gene is possibly TRBD2 (6 bases). Germline V gene data show CDR1 as WSHSY and CDR2 as SAAADI. The CDR3 has 13 amino acids. V lost 6 bases to trimming and J lost 9 bases, with 15 bases between them. The CDR3 here is CASRDRTIGEQFF. CDR3 DNA sequence: TGCGCCAGCAGGGACCGGACTATAGGTGAGCAGTTCTTC.

This chain joins TRBV2 and TRBJ2-7, with TRBD1 matching 7 bases. Looked up from germline, CDR1 is SNHLY and CDR2 is FYNNEI. The J segment lost 2 bases and the V segment lost 6 bases, leaving 4 bases of the junction unmatched. The CDR3 runs 13 residues. As DNA, the CDR3 is TGTGCCAGCAGAATCGACAGGGCCTACGAGCAGTACTTC. Its protein is CASRIDRAYEQYF. The variable domain in full, with the rest retrieved from reference TRBV2 and TRBJ2-7, is EPEVTQTPSHQVTQMGQEVILRCVPISNHLYFYWYRQILGQKVEFLVSFYNNEISEKSEIFDDQFSVERPDGSNFTLKIRSTKLEDSAMYFCASRIDRAYEQYFGPGTRLTVT.

Comment on this clone: Additional DNA sequences in this sample encode the identical CDR3. The chain joins TRBV5-1 to TRBJ2-5; the match to TRBD1 covers 7 bases. This CDR3 is built from 14 residues. After removal of 0 bases from V and 1 base from J, the junction contained 0 bases not matched to a gene. Germline CDR1 reads SGHRS; CDR2 reads YFSETQ. CDR3 nucleotides: TGCGCCAGCAGCTTGGGGGACAGCCAAGAGACCCAGTACTTC. As protein: CASSLGDSQETQYF.

The rearrangement links TRBV2 to TRBJ1-2; 8 bases match TRBD1. V was pared by 9 bases and J by 8 bases, with 8 bases of the junction left unmatched. CDR3 length: 12 residues. In germline, CDR1 is SNHLY, CDR2 FYNNEI. The CDR3 sequence: CASRQGFGGYTF. CDR3 in DNA: TGTGCCAGTCGACAGGGGTTCGGGGGCTACACCTTC.

The chain links TRBV7-9 to TRBJ2-1; possible D gene TRBD1, 5 bases. With 5 bases removed from V and 8 bases from J, the gap between germline ends came to 13 bases. This CDR3 contains 13 residues. CDR1 is SEHNR, CDR2 FQNEAQ, per germline (reference sequence). The CDR3 DNA sequence: TGTGCCAGCAGCCATCAGGGAATTGATGAGCAGTTCTTC. Encoded protein: CASSHQGIDEQFF.